The 13 T cell receptor beta chains below all came from one sample that was sequenced in a study of shared clonotypes between healthy human individuals. Assay used: immunoSEQ multiplex PCR; TCRdb lists only in-frame clones, some missing. There are about a million clones in the sample; roughly 80% occur only once, and around 1.5% lies in the top ten. The sequenced sample consisted of memory CD4+ T cells sorted from blood. Subset in this sample: CD45RA-negative fraction. The receptors were gathered from a man younger than 35 in good health.

The chain couples TRBV6-6 to TRBJ2-5; D is unclear. Trimming removed 5 bases at V and 2 bases at J, with 12 bases between. There are 14 residues in the CDR3. Looked up from germline, CDR1 is MNHNY and CDR2 is SVGAGI (reference sequence). CDR3 region: CASSNPTYQETQYF. The CDR3 nucleotides are TGTGCCAGCAGTAACCCGACATATCAAGAGACCCAGTACTTC.

CDR3 in amino acids: CASSPSLSYEQYF. Here the CDR3 DNA reads TGTGCCAGCAGCCCCTCTTTGTCGTACGAGCAGTACTTC. The genes are TRBV9 and TRBJ2-7; no clear D. This CDR3 is 13 amino acids long. The V end lost 4 bases, the J end lost 4 bases, and 12 bases lay between the germline ends. Germline V gene data show CDR1 as SGDLS and CDR2 as YYNGEE.

V gene TRBV28 combines with J gene TRBJ1-5; tentative D call: TRBD1 (5 bases). Germline assignment: CDR1 MDHEN and CDR2 SYDVKM. The CDR3 length is 14 residues. V lost 3 bases and J lost 6, with 12 bases in between. CDR3 in amino acids: CASSFQGISQPQHF. The DNA of the CDR3 is TGTGCCAGCAGTTTTCAGGGTATCAGTCAGCCCCAGCATTTT.

Notes on this clone: Other DNA sequences in this specimen translate into the identical CDR3. J is TRBJ1-3 and V is TRBV20-1; D gene uncertain. CDR1 is DFQATT and CDR2 is SNEGSKA in the germline V gene (reference sequence). Trimming cost V 2 bases and J 4 bases, with 3 bases left between them. The CDR3 is 11 residues long. The CDR3 sequence: CSARTGNTIYF. In DNA, the CDR3 is TGCAGTGCTAGAACGGGAAACACCATATATTTT.

J is TRBJ1-6 and V is TRBV19; D possibly corresponds to TRBD1 (6 bases). CDR1 and CDR2 from the germline V gene are LNHDA and SQIVND (reference sequence). The V gene lost 6 bases and the J gene lost 7 bases, with 16 bases spanning the gap. CDR3 size: 15 residues. The CDR3 loop is CASRTGQEENSPLHF. The CDR3 DNA reads TGTGCCAGTAGGACAGGTCAGGAAGAAAATTCACCCCTCCACTTT.

The chain combines TRBV4-3 with TRBJ2-1; 8 bases align to TRBD1. There are 16 residues in the CDR3. Germline V lookup: CDR1 LGHNA, CDR2 YSLEER. V lost 0 bases, J lost 6 bases, and 7 bases stayed unmatched. This CDR3 reads CASSQDLRTGINEQFF. As DNA, the CDR3 is TGCGCCAGCAGCCAAGATCTGAGGACAGGGATCAATGAGCAGTTCTTC.

This clone has at least ten counts. Other DNA variants within this sample encode the same CDR3. This chain uses TRBV6-4 with TRBJ1-1, with D possibly TRBD1 on 6 matching bases. From germline, CDR1 is MRHNA and CDR2 SNTAGT. Trimming took off 0 bases at V and 1 base at J, with 6 bases between the two ends. The CDR3 is 14 residues long. Here the CDR3 reads CASSDSDRNTEAFF. The CDR3 bases are TGTGCCAGCAGTGACTCGGACAGGAACACTGAAGCTTTCTTT.

This clone appeared a single time. The chain has TRBV27 and TRBJ2-1; unclear D gene. The CDR3 loop spans 14 amino acids. Germline CDR1 and CDR2: MNHEY and SMNVEV (reference sequence). V was clipped by 3 bases and J by 4 bases, with 10 bases between them. The CDR3 coding sequence is TGTGCCAGCAGTTTCTGGGGTGGGTACAATGAGCAGTTCTTC. Translated: CASSFWGGYNEQFF.

This sequence joins TRBV5-4 and TRBJ1-2; D remains ambiguous. The germline V gene encodes CDR1 SGHNT and CDR2 YYREEE (reference sequence). V was cut by 3 bases and J by 5 bases, with 14 bases left in between. CDR3 length: 14 residues. CDR3 nucleotides: TGTGCCAGCAGCTCCCCCCCGAATAAATATGGCTACACCTTC. Translated: CASSSPPNKYGYTF.

The chain has TRBV2 and TRBJ2-2, with a weak D call TRBD2 (6 bases). Germline V CDR1 and CDR2: SNHLY, FYNNEI. This CDR3 has 15 amino acids. Between the trimmed V and J ends, which lost 5 bases and 5 bases, there was a span of 15 bases. This chain's CDR3 is CASSRPGLGTGELFF. DNA of the CDR3: TGTGCCAGCAGTCGGCCGGGACTGGGGACCGGGGAGCTGTTTTTT. Full variable domain (rest looked up from reference TRBV2 and TRBJ2-2): EPEVTQTPSHQVTQMGQEVILRCVPISNHLYFYWYRQILGQKVEFLVSFYNNEISEKSEIFDDQFSVERPDGSNFTLKIRSTKLEDSAMYFCASSRPGLGTGELFFGEGSRLTVL.

Turning to this clone: Just one base apart from a much larger clone, this may be a read error. The sample has other DNA sequences that encode this CDR3 too. V is TRBV18 and J is TRBJ2-7; 7 nucleotides match TRBD1. This CDR3 region has 12 residues. The junction had 0 bases not matched to a gene; V was cut back by 5 bases and J by 2 bases. Germline-derived CDR1 and CDR2 are KGHSH and LQKENI. In DNA, the CDR3 is TGTGCCAGCTCAACAGGGGCCTACGAGCAGTACTTC. Residues: CASSTGAYEQYF.

On this clone itself: Other DNA variants within this sample encode the same CDR3. The V call is TRBV7-2, the J call TRBJ2-7; 7 nucleotides agree with TRBD2. After removal of 4 bases from V and 3 bases from J, the junction contained 6 bases not matched to a gene. This CDR3 is built from 14 residues. CDR1 SGHTA and CDR2 FQGNSA come from the germline V gene. CDR3 sequence reads: CASSSGLGFYEQYF. CDR3 nucleotide sequence: TGTGCCAGCAGCTCCGGACTAGGTTTCTACGAGCAGTACTTC.

The DNA of the CDR3 is TGTGCCAGCAGCGTCGCCCAGAAGAACACTGAAGCTTTCTTT. It yields the protein CASSVAQKNTEAFF. The chain has TRBV9 and TRBJ1-1; D remains ambiguous. Germline V CDR1 and CDR2: SGDLS, YYNGEE. The CDR3 covers 14 residues. V lost 2 bases and J 1 base, leaving 9 bases between the germline ends.